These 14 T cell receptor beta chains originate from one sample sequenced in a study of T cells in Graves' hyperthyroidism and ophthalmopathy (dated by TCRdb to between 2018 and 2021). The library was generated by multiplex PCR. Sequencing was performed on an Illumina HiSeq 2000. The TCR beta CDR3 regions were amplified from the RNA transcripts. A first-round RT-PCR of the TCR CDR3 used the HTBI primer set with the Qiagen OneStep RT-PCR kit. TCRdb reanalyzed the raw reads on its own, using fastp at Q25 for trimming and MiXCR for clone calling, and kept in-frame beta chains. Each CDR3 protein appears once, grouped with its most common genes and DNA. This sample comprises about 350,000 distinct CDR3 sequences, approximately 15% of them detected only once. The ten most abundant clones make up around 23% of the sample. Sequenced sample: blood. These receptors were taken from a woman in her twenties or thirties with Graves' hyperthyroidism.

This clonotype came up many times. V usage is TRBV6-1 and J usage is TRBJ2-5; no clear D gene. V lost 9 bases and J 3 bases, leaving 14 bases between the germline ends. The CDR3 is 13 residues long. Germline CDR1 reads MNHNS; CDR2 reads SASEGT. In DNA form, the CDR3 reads TGTGCCAGTTCCCGGAGTGTAGAAGAGACCCAGTACTTC. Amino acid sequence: CASSRSVEETQYF.

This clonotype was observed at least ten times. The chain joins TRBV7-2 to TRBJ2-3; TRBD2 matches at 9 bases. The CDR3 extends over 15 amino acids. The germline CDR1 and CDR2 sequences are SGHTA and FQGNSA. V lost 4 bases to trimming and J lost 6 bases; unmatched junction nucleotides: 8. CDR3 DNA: TGTGCCAGCAGCTCGACTAGCGGAGGGGTGGATACGCAGTATTTT. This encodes CASSSTSGGVDTQYF.

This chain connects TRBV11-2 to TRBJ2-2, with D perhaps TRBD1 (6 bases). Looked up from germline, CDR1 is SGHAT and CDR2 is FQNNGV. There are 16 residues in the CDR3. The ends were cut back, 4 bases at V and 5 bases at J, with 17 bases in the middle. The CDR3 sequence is CASSSRTVLGTGELFF. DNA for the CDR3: TGTGCCAGCAGCTCGCGGACAGTCCTTGGTACCGGGGAGCTGTTTTTT. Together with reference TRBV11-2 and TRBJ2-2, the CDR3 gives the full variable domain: EAGVAQSPRYKIIEKRQSVAFWCNPISGHATLYWYQQILGQGPKLLIQFQNNGVVDDSQLPKDRFSAERLKGVDSTLKIQPAKLEDSAVYLCASSSRTVLGTGELFFGEGSRLTVL.

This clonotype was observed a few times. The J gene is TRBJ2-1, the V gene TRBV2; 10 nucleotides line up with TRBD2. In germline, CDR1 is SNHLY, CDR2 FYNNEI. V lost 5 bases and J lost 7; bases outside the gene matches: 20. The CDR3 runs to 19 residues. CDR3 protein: CASSLSKEREGRLWNEQFF. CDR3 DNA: TGTGCCAGCAGTCTGAGCAAAGAGCGGGAGGGCCGATTGTGGAATGAGCAGTTCTTC.

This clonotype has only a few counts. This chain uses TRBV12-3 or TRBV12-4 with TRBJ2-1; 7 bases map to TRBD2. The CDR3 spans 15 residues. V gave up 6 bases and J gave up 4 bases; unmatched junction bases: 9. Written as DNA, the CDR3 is TGTGCCAGCAGGCCGCCTAGCGGAGTTTACAATGAGCAGTTCTTC. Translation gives CASRPPSGVYNEQFF.

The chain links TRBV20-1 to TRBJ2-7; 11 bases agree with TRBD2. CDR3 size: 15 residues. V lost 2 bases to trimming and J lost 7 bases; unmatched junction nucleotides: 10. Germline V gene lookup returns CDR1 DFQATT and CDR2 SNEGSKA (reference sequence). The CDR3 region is CSARPSTSGIFEQYF. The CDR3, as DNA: TGCAGTGCTAGACCCTCGACTAGCGGGATCTTTGAGCAGTACTTC.

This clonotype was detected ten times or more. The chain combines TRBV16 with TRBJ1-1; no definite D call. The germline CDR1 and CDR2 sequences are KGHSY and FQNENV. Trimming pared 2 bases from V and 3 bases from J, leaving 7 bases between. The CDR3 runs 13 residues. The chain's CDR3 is CASSQLGYTEAFF. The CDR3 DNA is TGTGCCAGCAGCCAACTGGGCTACACTGAAGCTTTCTTT.

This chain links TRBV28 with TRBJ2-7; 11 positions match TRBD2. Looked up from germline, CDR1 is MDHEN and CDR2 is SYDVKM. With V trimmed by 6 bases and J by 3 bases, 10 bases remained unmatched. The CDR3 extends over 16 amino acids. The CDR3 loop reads CASSYQASGRYYEQYF. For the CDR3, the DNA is TGTGCCAGCAGCTATCAGGCTAGCGGGAGGTACTACGAGCAGTACTTC.

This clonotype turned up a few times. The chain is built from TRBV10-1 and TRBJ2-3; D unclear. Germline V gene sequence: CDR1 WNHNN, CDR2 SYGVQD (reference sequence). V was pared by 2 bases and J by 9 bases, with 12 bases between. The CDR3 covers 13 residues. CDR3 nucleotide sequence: TGCGCCAGCAGTGAGAGCCCCTCGGGCACGCAGTATTTT. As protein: CASSESPSGTQYF.

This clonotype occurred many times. The CDR3 here is CSASSGGMYNEQFF. The DNA for the CDR3 is TGCAGTGCTAGTTCGGGGGGCATGTACAATGAGCAGTTCTTC. The chain links TRBV20-1 to TRBJ2-1; D is possibly TRBD2 (7 bases). Germline V gene sequence: CDR1 DFQATT, CDR2 SNEGSKA (reference sequence). This CDR3 comprises 14 residues. Between the trimmed V and J ends, which lost 3 bases and 4 bases, there was a span of 13 bases.

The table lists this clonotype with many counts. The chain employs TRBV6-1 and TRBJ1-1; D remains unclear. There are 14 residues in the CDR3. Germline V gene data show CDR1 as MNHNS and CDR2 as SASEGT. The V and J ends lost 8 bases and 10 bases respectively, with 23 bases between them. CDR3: CASGRRESFSGAFF. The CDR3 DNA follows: TGTGCCAGCGGGAGGAGGGAGAGTTTTTCTGGAGCTTTCTTT.

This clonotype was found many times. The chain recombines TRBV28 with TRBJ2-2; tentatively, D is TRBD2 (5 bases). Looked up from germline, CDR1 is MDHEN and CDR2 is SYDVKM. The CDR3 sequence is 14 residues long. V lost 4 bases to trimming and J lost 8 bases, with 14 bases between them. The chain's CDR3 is CASSSPPGLGELFF. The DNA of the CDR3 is TGTGCCAGCAGTTCCCCTCCGGGGTTAGGGGAGCTGTTTTTT.

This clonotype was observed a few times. In DNA, the CDR3 is TGTGCCAGCAGTTTATTGGGACATCAATACGAGCAGTACTTC. Translating it yields CASSLLGHQYEQYF. V and J are TRBV28 and TRBJ2-7, with D perhaps matching TRBD1 (6 bases). This CDR3 contains 14 residues. Germline V gene data show CDR1 as MDHEN and CDR2 as SYDVKM. The V end was cut by 1 base, the J end by 4 bases, with 11 bases between.

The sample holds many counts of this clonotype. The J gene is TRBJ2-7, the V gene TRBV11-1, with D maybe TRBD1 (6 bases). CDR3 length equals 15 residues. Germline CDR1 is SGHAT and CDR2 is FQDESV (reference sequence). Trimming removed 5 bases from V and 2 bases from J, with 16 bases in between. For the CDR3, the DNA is TGTGCCAGCAGCCCTAGAGGACAGATGGCCTACGAGCAGTACTTC. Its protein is CASSPRGQMAYEQYF.